This T cell receptor (beta chain) originates from a study of T-cell memory formation after mild COVID-19. J was trimmed by 1 base and V by 2 bases; bases with no gene match: 2. The germline V gene has CDR1 SGHVS and CDR2 FQNEAQ. This CDR3 has 15 amino acids. TCR alpha and TCR beta cDNA libraries carrying sample barcodes and UMIs were produced by 5'RACE using constant-segment primers. TCRdb analysed the 5' RACE reads with MiXCR anew, one entry per CDR3 protein. This table holds tens of thousands of distinct CDR3 sequences, approximately 15% found once. Sequencing used PBMCs or a T cell subset sorted from them (not recorded which). The J gene is TRBJ1-2, the V gene TRBV7-8; 9 nucleotides line up with TRBD1. The sequence derives from an adult woman who had mild COVID-19 (a few samples of this study predate the infection). Cell type and time point are not known. The CDR3 region is CASSLTGGDNYGYTF. The CDR3 DNA is TGTGCCAGCAGCTTAACAGGGGGCGATAACTATGGCTACACCTTC.